This is a list of T cell receptor beta chains from one sample in a study of beta chain features in type 1 diabetes. Repertoires were generated with immunoSEQ multiplex PCR, while TCRdb's copy carries only in-frame clones and drops some. The repertoire holds approximately 330,000 clones, 11% seen once, with roughly 0.016% in the top ten. The sequenced sample consisted of naive CD4+ T cells from blood. All receptors derive from a woman aged 30 to 39 in good health. Both conserved end residues are part of each CDR3. D genes are given only for firm matches. Only part of the rows carry a size: once, few, many, or a class if the clone is expanded.

v_call,d_call,clone_size,j_call,cdr3_aa,cdr3_nt
TRBV30,TRBD2,.,TRBJ2-1,CAWRPLGGSYEQFF,TGTGCCTGGAGGCCACTGGGCGGGAGTTATGAGCAGTTCTTC
TRBV11-2,.,.,TRBJ2-3,CASSPRGGRTLTDTQYF,TGTGCCAGCAGCCCCCGTGGGGGCAGGACTTTAACAGATACGCAGTATTTT
TRBV28,.,few,TRBJ2-3,CASSEFTDTQYF,TGTGCCAGCAGTGAGTTCACAGATACGCAGTATTTT
TRBV29-1,.,few,TRBJ1-2,CSVEARVAGALRGYTF,TGCAGCGTTGAAGCAAGAGTGGCAGGGGCGCTGAGGGGCTACACCTTC
TRBV6-6,.,.,TRBJ2-6,CASTHGDSGANVLTF,TGTGCCAGCACCCACGGGGATTCTGGGGCCAACGTCCTGACTTTC
TRBV5-1,TRBD1,few,TRBJ2-1,CASSPRLGTGSYNEQFF,TGCGCCAGCAGCCCCAGGTTAGGGACAGGGTCCTACAATGAGCAGTTCTTC
TRBV4-3,.,few,TRBJ1-1,CASSQVRGAGNTEAFF,TGCGCCAGCAGCCAAGTCAGGGGAGCCGGGAACACTGAAGCTTTCTTT
TRBV18,.,.,TRBJ1-1,CASSPSTEVITEAFF,TGTGCCAGCTCACCTTCGACAGAAGTTATCACTGAAGCTTTCTTT
TRBV30,.,.,TRBJ1-3,CAWNQGSGNTIYF,TGTGCCTGGAATCAGGGGTCTGGAAACACCATATATTTT
TRBV6-6,TRBD1,.,TRBJ2-3,CASSYGNRGPDTQYF,TGTGCCAGCAGTTACGGGAACAGGGGCCCGGATACGCAGTATTTT
TRBV4-1,TRBD2,few,TRBJ2-7,CASSRNSGLAGATRYEQYF,TGCGCCAGCAGCCGAAACTCGGGACTAGCGGGAGCAACGAGGTACGAGCAGTACTTC
TRBV4-3,.,few,TRBJ2-7,CASGGDLGSHEQYF,TGCGCCAGCGGAGGGGACCTAGGGAGTCACGAGCAGTACTTC
TRBV29-1,.,.,TRBJ2-7,CSVTRDLPPYEQYF,TGCAGCGTCACCCGGGACTTACCCCCCTACGAGCAGTACTTC
TRBV25-1,TRBD1,few,TRBJ2-7,CASSEGQGSNEQYF,TGTGCCAGCAGTGAGGGACAGGGATCCAACGAGCAGTACTTC
TRBV5-6,TRBD2,few,TRBJ2-1,CASSLTSGKIEQFF,TGTGCCAGCAGCTTGACTAGCGGGAAGATTGAGCAGTTCTTC
TRBV6-1,.,few,TRBJ2-5,CASSSGARETQYF,TGTGCCAGCAGTTCTGGGGCTCGGGAGACCCAGTACTTC
TRBV5-1,.,few,TRBJ1-2,CASSPRAADYGYTF,TGCGCCAGCAGCCCTCGTGCCGCGGACTATGGCTACACCTTC
TRBV5-5,.,.,TRBJ1-2,CASSLGHRDAANYGYTF,TGTGCCAGCAGCTTGGGTCACAGGGATGCAGCTAACTATGGCTACACCTTC
TRBV7-2,.,.,TRBJ2-6,CASPLRGWDSGANVLTF,TGTGCCAGCCCCCTACGGGGATGGGACTCTGGGGCCAACGTCCTGACTTTC
TRBV9,TRBD1,few,TRBJ2-7,CASSSRDRGTYEQYF,TGTGCCAGCAGCTCCCGGGACAGGGGTACCTACGAGCAGTACTTC
TRBV18,.,few,TRBJ2-5,CASSSQETQYF,TGTGCCAGCTCATCGCAAGAGACCCAGTACTTC
TRBV5-1,TRBD1,few,TRBJ2-2,CASSTAVRQGNTGELFF,TGCGCCAGCAGCACGGCAGTGCGACAGGGTAACACCGGGGAGCTGTTTTTT
TRBV25-1,TRBD2,.,TRBJ2-1,CASSRELAGENEQFF,TGTGCAAGCAGCCGGGAACTAGCGGGAGAGAATGAGCAGTTCTTC
TRBV11-2,.,.,TRBJ2-3,CASSRAGQGKDTQYF,TGTGCCAGCAGCAGAGCGGGCCAGGGAAAAGATACGCAGTATTTT
TRBV2,.,few,TRBJ2-7,CASSPTALTYEQYF,TGTGCCAGCAGCCCGACTGCCTTAACCTACGAGCAGTACTTC
TRBV28,TRBD1,.,TRBJ2-7,CASTVVQGATYEQYF,TGTGCCAGCACCGTGGTACAGGGGGCTACCTACGAGCAGTACTTC
TRBV9,.,.,TRBJ2-1,CASSVVGEDNNEQFF,TGTGCCAGCAGCGTAGTGGGAGAGGATAACAATGAGCAGTTCTTC
TRBV7-2,.,few,TRBJ1-5,CASSLAPHSSGGHF,TGTGCCAGCAGCTTAGCCCCTCACTCGTCGGGGGGGCATTTT
TRBV5-8,TRBD2,.,TRBJ2-5,CASRTSGRPQETQYF,TGTGCCAGCAGGACTAGCGGGAGGCCTCAAGAGACCCAGTACTTC
TRBV12-1,.,.,TRBJ2-5,CASSFPGGQQETQYF,TGTGCCAGCAGCTTCCCCGGTGGGCAACAAGAGACCCAGTACTTC
TRBV7-2,.,few,TRBJ2-1,CASSRTGYNEQFF,TGTGCCAGCAGCCGTACAGGGTACAATGAGCAGTTCTTC
TRBV6-1,TRBD2,.,TRBJ2-7,CASSKGASGVYEQYF,TGTGCCAGCAGTAAAGGGGCTAGCGGAGTGTACGAGCAGTACTTC
TRBV30,.,.,TRBJ2-1,CAWIGQYSEQFF,TGTGCCTGGATTGGACAATATTCTGAGCAGTTCTTC
TRBV28,TRBD1,.,TRBJ2-1,CASSSSAGGLYNEQFF,TGTGCCAGCAGTTCCTCCGCAGGGGGCCTCTACAATGAGCAGTTCTTC
TRBV28,.,few,TRBJ2-5,CASRRPAIRETQYF,TGTGCCAGCAGGCGCCCGGCCATCAGGGAGACCCAGTACTTC
TRBV7-2,.,.,TRBJ2-5,CASSLAGAGETQYF,TGTGCCAGCAGCTTAGCGGGGGCGGGAGAGACCCAGTACTTC
TRBV7-8,TRBD1,.,TRBJ1-5,CASSSGTGVNQPQHF,TGTGCCAGCAGCTCGGGGACAGGGGTCAATCAGCCCCAGCATTTT
TRBV5-1,TRBD2,many,TRBJ2-4,CASSPGLGFWYF,TGCGCCAGCAGCCCCGGACTAGGATTCTGGTACTTC
TRBV7-2,TRBD2,few,TRBJ2-5,CASSFQAGGPLETQYF,TGTGCCAGCAGCTTTCAAGCGGGAGGGCCTCTAGAGACCCAGTACTTC
TRBV7-9,.,.,TRBJ1-5,CASSLVGGSQPQHF,TGTGCCAGCAGCCTTGTCGGGGGGAGCCAGCCCCAGCATTTT
TRBV9,TRBD2,.,TRBJ2-7,CASSAGTSGAPSYEQYF,TGTGCCAGCAGCGCGGGGACTAGCGGGGCCCCCTCCTACGAGCAGTACTTC
TRBV23-1,.,few,TRBJ1-5,CASSPAERESAQHF,TGCGCCAGCAGTCCAGCGGAGCGGGAATCAGCCCAGCATTTT
TRBV7-9,TRBD1,.,TRBJ2-7,CASSFGTGPYEQYF,TGTGCCAGCAGCTTCGGGACAGGGCCCTACGAGCAGTACTTC
TRBV19,.,.,TRBJ2-1,CASSMGQNNEQFF,TGTGCCAGTAGTATGGGCCAGAACAATGAGCAGTTCTTC